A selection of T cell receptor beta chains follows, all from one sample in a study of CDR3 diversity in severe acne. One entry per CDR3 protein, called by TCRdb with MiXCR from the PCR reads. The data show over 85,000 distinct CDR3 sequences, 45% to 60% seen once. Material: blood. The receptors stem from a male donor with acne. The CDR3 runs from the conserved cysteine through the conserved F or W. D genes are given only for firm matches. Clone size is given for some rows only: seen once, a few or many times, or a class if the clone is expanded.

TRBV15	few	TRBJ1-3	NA	CATSRDRASGNTIYF	TGTGCCACCAGCAGAGACAGGGCGTCTGGAAACACCATATATTTT
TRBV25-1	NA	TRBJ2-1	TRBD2	CAIPGLATLNEQFF	TGTGCCATCCCGGGACTAGCGACCCTCAATGAGCAGTTCTTC
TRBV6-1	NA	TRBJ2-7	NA	CASSEAEAPYEQYF	TGTGCCAGCAGTGAAGCGGAGGCCCCCTACGAGCAGTACTTC
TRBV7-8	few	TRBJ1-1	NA	CASSKRRGNTEAFF	TGTGCCAGCAGCAAAAGACGGGGGAACACTGAAGCTTTCTTT
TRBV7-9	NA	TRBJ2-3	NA	CASSDSTDTQYF	TGTGCCAGCAGCGATAGTACGGATACGCAGTATTTT
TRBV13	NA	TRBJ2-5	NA	CASSLAGTYQETQYF	TGTGCCAGCAGCTTAGCGGGGACGTACCAAGAGACCCAGTACTTC
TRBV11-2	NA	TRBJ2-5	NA	CASSDPSAGREETQYF	TGTGCCAGCAGCGACCCCTCGGCCGGAAGGGAAGAGACCCAGTACTTC
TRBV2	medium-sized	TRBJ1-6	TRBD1	CASRKSDREGSPLHF	TGTGCCAGCAGGAAGTCGGACAGGGAGGGCTCACCCCTCCACTTT
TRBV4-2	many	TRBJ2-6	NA	CASSQVLGSGANVLTF	TGTGCCAGCAGCCAAGTCCTGGGCTCTGGGGCCAACGTCCTGACTTTC
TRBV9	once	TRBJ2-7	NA	CASSLRAGEQYF	TGCGCCAGCAGCCTTCGGGCCGGCGAGCAGTACTTC
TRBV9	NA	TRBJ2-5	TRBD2	CASSVVAGVRETQYF	TGTGCCAGCAGCGTTGTAGCGGGAGTTCGAGAGACCCAGTACTTC
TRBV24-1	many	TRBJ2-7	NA	CATSSTGHEQYF	TGTGCCACCAGTAGCACAGGCCACGAGCAGTACTTC
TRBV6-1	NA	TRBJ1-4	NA	CASSLPGANEKLFF	TGTGCCAGCAGTTTACCGGGCGCGAACGAAAAACTGTTTTTT
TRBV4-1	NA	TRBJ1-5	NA	CASSQTRRGNQPQHF	TGCGCCAGCAGCCAAACGCGGAGGGGCAATCAGCCCCAGCATTTT
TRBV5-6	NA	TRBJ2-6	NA	CASSYGQGPGANVLTF	TGTGCCAGCAGCTACGGCCAGGGCCCCGGGGCCAACGTCCTGACTTTC
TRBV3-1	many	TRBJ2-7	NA	CASSPGTKQTAEQYF	TGTGCCAGCAGCCCGGGGACAAAGCAGACGGCCGAGCAGTACTTC
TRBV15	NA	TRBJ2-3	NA	CATSRVVLPLPTDTQYF	TGTGCCACCAGCAGAGTGGTGCTACCCCTCCCCACAGATACGCAGTATTTT
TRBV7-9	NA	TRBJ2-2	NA	CASSLSGGHTGELFF	TGTGCCAGCAGCTTGTCCGGGGGTCACACCGGGGAGCTGTTTTTT
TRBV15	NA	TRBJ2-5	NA	CATSSWGDRETQYF	TGTGCCACCAGCAGTTGGGGGGACCGAGAGACCCAGTACTTC
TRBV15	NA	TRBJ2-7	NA	CATSREGRSYEQYF	TGTGCCACCAGCAGAGAGGGGCGGTCCTACGAGCAGTACTTC
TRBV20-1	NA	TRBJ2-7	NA	CSARADSSYEQYF	TGCAGTGCTAGAGCGGACAGTTCCTACGAGCAGTACTTC
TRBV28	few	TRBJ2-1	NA	CASKPTTSSVYNEQFF	TGTGCCAGCAAACCAACGACTTCAAGCGTCTACAATGAGCAGTTCTTC
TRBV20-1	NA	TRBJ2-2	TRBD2	CSVALTSGPLGELFF	TGCAGTGTTGCCTTGACTAGCGGGCCCCTCGGGGAGCTGTTTTTT
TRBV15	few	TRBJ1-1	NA	CATSRDRENTEAFF	TGTGCCACCAGCAGAGATCGCGAGAACACTGAAGCTTTCTTT
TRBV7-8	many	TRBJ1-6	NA	CASSLDSVNNNSPLHF	TGTGCCAGCAGCTTGGACAGCGTAAACAATAATTCACCCCTCCACTTT
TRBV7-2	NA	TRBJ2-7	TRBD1	CASSPRGIDRVYEQYF	TGTGCCAGCAGCCCTAGAGGAATAGACAGGGTGTACGAGCAGTACTTC
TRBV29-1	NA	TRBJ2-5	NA	CSVQTPRETQYF	TGCAGCGTTCAAACCCCGCGGGAGACCCAGTACTTC
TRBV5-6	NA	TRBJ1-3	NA	CASTGFEGLSSGNTIYF	TGTGCCAGCACCGGGTTCGAGGGCTTAAGCTCTGGAAACACCATATATTTT
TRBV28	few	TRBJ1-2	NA	CASSPGVGYGYTF	TGTGCCAGCAGCCCGGGGGTGGGCTATGGCTACACCTTC
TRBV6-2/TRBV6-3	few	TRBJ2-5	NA	CASIGGPGETQYF	TGTGCCAGCATTGGGGGGCCGGGAGAGACCCAGTACTTC
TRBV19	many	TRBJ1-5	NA	CASRGPNQPQHF	TGTGCCAGCAGGGGCCCGAATCAGCCCCAGCATTTT
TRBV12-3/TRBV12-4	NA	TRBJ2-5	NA	CASSLWQEKEAQYF	TGTGCCAGCAGTTTATGGCAGGAAAAAGAGGCCCAGTACTTC
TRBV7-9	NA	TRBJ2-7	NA	CASSSQGRYEQYF	TGTGCCAGCAGTTCCCAGGGACGTTACGAGCAGTACTTC
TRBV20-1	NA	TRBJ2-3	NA	CSAMRLDRTDTQYF	TGCAGTGCTATGCGACTAGACCGCACAGATACGCAGTATTTT
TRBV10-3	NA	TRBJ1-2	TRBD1	CAISESGTGFNYGYTF	TGTGCCATCAGTGAGTCAGGGACAGGATTTAACTATGGCTACACCTTC
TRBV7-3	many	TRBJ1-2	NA	CASSSPRTADYGYTF	TGTGCCAGCAGCTCGCCACGAACAGCTGACTATGGCTACACCTTC
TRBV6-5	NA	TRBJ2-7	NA	CASNPRGKQYF	TGTGCCAGCAATCCTAGGGGTAAGCAGTACTTC
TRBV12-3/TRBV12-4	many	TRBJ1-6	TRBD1	CASSAGTGDNSPLHF	TGTGCCAGCAGTGCCGGGACAGGAGATAATTCACCCCTCCACTTT
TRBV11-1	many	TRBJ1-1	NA	CASSLASLNTEAFF	TGTGCCAGCAGCTTAGCGTCGCTAAACACTGAAGCTTTCTTT
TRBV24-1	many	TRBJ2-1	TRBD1	CATSGGTASDNEQFF	TGTGCCACCAGTGGAGGGACAGCGAGCGACAATGAGCAGTTCTTC
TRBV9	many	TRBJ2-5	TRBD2	CASSSSGGALETQYF	TGTGCCAGCAGCTCTAGCGGGGGGGCGTTGGAGACCCAGTACTTC
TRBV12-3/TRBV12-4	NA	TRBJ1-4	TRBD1	CASIATGSNEKLFF	TGTGCCAGCATCGCGACAGGGTCCAATGAAAAACTGTTTTTT
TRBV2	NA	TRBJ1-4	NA	CASSDFGRSNEKLFF	TGTGCCAGCAGTGATTTCGGGCGCAGTAATGAAAAACTGTTTTTT
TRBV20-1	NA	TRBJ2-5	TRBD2	CSGLAGVGQETQYF	TGCAGCGGACTAGCGGGAGTCGGCCAAGAGACCCAGTACTTC
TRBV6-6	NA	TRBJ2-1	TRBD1	CASSRRGSSYNEQFF	TGTGCCAGCAGTCGCAGGGGGAGCTCCTACAATGAGCAGTTCTTC
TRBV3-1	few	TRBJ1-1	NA	CASSQGPNTEAFF	TGTGCCAGCAGCCAAGGGCCGAACACTGAAGCTTTCTTT
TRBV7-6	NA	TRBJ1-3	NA	CASSLALWENTIYF	TGTGCCAGCAGCTTAGCGCTATGGGAAAACACCATATATTTT
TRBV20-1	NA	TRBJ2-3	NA	CSARDRSTDTQYF	TGCAGTGCTAGAGACAGAAGCACAGATACGCAGTATTTT
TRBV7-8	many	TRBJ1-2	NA	CASSLVGELSYGYTF	TGTGCCAGCAGCTTAGTAGGGGAGTTGAGCTATGGCTACACCTTC
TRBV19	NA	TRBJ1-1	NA	CASSIGWNSMNTEAFF	TGTGCCAGTAGTATAGGGTGGAACAGTATGAACACTGAAGCTTTCTTT
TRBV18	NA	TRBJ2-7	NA	CASSHNRSPYEQYF	TGTGCCAGCTCACACAACAGGTCTCCCTACGAGCAGTACTTC
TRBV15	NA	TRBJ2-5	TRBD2	CATSSLELAATQYF	TGTGCCACCAGCAGCTTAGAACTAGCGGCGACCCAGTACTTC
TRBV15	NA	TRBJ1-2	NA	CATSLLGGNYGYTF	TGTGCCACCAGCCTCCTCGGGGGGAACTATGGCTACACCTTC
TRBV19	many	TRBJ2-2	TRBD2	CASMVAGGDTGELFF	TGTGCCAGTATGGTCGCGGGAGGTGACACCGGGGAGCTGTTTTTT